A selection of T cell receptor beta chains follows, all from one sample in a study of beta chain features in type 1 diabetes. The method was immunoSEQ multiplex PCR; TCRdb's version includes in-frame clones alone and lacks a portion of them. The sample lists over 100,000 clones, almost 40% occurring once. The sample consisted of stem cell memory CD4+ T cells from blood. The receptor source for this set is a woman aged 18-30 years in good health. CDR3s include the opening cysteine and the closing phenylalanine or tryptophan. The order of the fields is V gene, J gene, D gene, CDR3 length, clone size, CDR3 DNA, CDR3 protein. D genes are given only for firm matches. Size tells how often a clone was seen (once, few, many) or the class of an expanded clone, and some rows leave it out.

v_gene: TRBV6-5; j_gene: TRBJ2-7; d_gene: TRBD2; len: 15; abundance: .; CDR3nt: TGTGCCAGCAGTTACTCGATTAGCGGGAGGGACGAGCAGTACTTC; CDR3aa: CASSYSISGRDEQYF
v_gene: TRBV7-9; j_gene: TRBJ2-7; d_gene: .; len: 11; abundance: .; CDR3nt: TGTGCCAGCAGCTTCAGATACGAGCAGTACTTC; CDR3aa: CASSFRYEQYF
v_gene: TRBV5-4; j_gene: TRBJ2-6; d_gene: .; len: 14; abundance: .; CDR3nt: TGTGCCAGCAGCCCGACTTCTGGGGCCAACGTCCTGACTTTC; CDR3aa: CASSPTSGANVLTF
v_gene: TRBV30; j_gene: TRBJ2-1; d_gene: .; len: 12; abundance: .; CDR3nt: TGTGCCTGGAGTCTAGCGTTAGATGAGCAGTTCTTC; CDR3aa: CAWSLALDEQFF
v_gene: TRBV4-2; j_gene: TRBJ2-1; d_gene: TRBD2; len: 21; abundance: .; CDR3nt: TGTGCCAGCAGCCTAGGGACTAGCGGGATGCTGTCCCCTCACTCCTACAATGAGCAGTTCTTC; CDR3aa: CASSLGTSGMLSPHSYNEQFF
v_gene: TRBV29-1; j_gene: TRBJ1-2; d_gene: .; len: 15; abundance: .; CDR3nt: TGCAGCGTTGAGTGGTTGGGGCAATCTAACTATGGCTACACCTTC; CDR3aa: CSVEWLGQSNYGYTF
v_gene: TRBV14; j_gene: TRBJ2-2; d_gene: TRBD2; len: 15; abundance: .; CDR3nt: TGTGCCAGCAGCCGTAGCGGGAGGAACACCGGGGAGCTGTTTTTT; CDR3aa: CASSRSGRNTGELFF
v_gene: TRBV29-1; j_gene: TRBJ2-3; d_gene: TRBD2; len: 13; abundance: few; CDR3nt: TGCAGCGTTCGCGGGAGAAGCACAGATACGCAGTATTTT; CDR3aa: CSVRGRSTDTQYF
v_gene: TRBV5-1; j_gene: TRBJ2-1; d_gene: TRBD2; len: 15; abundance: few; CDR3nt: TGCGCCAGCAGCCTTCTAGCGGGAGTGAGGAATGAGCAGTTCTTC; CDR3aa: CASSLLAGVRNEQFF
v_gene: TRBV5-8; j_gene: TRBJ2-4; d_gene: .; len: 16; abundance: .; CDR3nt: TGTGCCAGCAGCTTGAAATGGCGGGGAGCCAAAAACATTCAGTACTTC; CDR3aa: CASSLKWRGAKNIQYF
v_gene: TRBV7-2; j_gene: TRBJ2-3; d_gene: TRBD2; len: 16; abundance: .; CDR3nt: TGTGCCAGCAGCTCAGGGACTAGCGGGAACACAGATACGCAGTATTTT; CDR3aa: CASSSGTSGNTDTQYF
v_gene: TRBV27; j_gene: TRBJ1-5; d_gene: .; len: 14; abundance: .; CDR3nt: TGTGCCAGCAGCCGAGTACAGGGAGATCAGCCCCAGCATTTT; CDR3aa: CASSRVQGDQPQHF
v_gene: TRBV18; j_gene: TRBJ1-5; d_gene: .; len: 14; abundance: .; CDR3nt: TGTGCCAGCTCGTACGGTTATAGCAATCAGCCCCAGCATTTT; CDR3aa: CASSYGYSNQPQHF
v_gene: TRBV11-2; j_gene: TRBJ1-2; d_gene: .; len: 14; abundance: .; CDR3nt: TGTGCCAGCAGCTCCCTCTCCGGGAACTATGGCTACACCTTC; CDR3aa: CASSSLSGNYGYTF
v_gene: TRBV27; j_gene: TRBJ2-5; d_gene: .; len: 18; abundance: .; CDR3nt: TGTGCCAGCAGTTTAGCGTATGCCGGTGGTCACCGGGGGGAGACCCAGTACTTC; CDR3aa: CASSLAYAGGHRGETQYF
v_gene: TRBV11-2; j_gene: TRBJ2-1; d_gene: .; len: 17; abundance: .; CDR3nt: TGTGCCAGCAGCTCGCCCCCGATTACTAGATTCGGGGATGAGCAGTTCTTC; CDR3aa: CASSSPPITRFGDEQFF
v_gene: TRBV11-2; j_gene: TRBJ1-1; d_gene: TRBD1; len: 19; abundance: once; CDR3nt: TGTGCCAGCAGCTTAAAGATGAGGGGGCGCGGAATCAGGAACACTGAAGCTTTCTTT; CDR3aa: CASSLKMRGRGIRNTEAFF
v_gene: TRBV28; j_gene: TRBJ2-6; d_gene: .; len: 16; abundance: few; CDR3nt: TGTGCCAGCATGAGTGGCGGATCCTCTGGGGCCAACGTCCTGACTTTC; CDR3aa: CASMSGGSSGANVLTF
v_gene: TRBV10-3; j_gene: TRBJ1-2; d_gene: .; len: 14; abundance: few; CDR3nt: TGTGCCATCAGTGGACGGGAGGGACAAGGAGGCTACACCTTC; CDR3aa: CAISGREGQGGYTF
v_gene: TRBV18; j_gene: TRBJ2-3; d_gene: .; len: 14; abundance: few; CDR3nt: TGTGCCAGCTCACCCCCCGGGGGCACAGATACGCAGTATTTT; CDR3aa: CASSPPGGTDTQYF
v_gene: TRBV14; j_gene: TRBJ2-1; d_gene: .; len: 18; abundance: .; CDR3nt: TGTGTCAGCAGCCAGAATAGATTCCAGGGGCGCGACTACAATGAGCAGTTCTTC; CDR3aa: CVSSQNRFQGRDYNEQFF
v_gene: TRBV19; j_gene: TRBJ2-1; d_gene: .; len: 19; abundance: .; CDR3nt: TGTGCCAGTAGTACCTTTATAGACTTGTCCCGGGGGTCCTACAATGAGCAGTTCTTC; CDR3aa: CASSTFIDLSRGSYNEQFF
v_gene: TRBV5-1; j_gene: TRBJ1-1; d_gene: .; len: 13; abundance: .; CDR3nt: TGCGCCAGCAGCCGAGGGCCCAGGCCTGAAGCTTTCTTT; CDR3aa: CASSRGPRPEAFF
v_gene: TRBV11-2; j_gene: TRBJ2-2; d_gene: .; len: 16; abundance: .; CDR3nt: TGTGCCAGCAGCTTAGATCCAAGGGGTTGGACCGGGGAGCTGTTTTTT; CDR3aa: CASSLDPRGWTGELFF
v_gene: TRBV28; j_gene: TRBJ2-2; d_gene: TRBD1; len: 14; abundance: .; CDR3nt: TGTGCCACCAGACAGACAGGGTTTGCCGGGGAGCTGTTTTTT; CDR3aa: CATRQTGFAGELFF
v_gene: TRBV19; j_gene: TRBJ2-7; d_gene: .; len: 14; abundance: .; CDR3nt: TGTGCCAGTACCCCCTCCGGACAGAGCCACGAGCAGTACTTC; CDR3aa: CASTPSGQSHEQYF
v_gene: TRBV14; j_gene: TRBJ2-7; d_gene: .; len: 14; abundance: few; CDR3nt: TGTGCCAGCAGCCAAGATTTTAGAAACTACGAGCAGTACTTC; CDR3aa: CASSQDFRNYEQYF
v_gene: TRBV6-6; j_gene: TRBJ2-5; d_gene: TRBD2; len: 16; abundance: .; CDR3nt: TGTGCCAGCAGTTACTCAGCCAGCGGGAGGGCGGAGACCCAGTACTTC; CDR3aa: CASSYSASGRAETQYF
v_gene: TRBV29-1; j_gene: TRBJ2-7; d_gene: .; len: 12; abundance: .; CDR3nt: TGCAGCGGCCGGGACATATTCTACGAGCAGTACTTC; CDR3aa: CSGRDIFYEQYF
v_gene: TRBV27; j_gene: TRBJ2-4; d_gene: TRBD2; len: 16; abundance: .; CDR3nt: TGTGCCAGCAGTATAACTAGCGTCCTAGCCAAAAACATTCAGTACTTC; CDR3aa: CASSITSVLAKNIQYF
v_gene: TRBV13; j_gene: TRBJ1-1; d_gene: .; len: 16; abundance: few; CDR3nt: TGTGCCAGCAGCTTCGGGGGGGTGTGGGAGAACACTGAAGCTTTCTTT; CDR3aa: CASSFGGVWENTEAFF
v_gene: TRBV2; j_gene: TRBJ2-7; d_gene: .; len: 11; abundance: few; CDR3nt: TGTGCCAGCAGAGGAACAGGGGAGCAGTACTTC; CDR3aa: CASRGTGEQYF
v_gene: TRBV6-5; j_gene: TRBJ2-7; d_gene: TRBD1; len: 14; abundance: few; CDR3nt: TGTGCCAGCAGTAACCGGGACAGGGTCCACGAGCAGTACTTC; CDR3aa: CASSNRDRVHEQYF
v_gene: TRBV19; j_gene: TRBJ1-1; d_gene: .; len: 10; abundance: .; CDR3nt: TGTGCCAGTGGGTCAGGGGAAGCTTTCTTT; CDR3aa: CASGSGEAFF
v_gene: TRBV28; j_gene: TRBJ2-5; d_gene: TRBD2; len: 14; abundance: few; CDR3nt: TGTGCCAGCAGCCCGGGAGGTAGACAAGAGACCCAGTACTTC; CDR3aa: CASSPGGRQETQYF
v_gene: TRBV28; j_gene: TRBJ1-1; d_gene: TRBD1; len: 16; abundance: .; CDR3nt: TGTGCCAGCAGACGAGGACAGGGGAAAATGAACACTGAAGCTTTCTTT; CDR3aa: CASRRGQGKMNTEAFF
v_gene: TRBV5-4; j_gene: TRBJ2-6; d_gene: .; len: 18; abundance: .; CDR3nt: TGTGCCAGCAGCATGGGACTTATCCCTCCTTCTGGGGCCAACGTCCTGACTTTC; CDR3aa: CASSMGLIPPSGANVLTF
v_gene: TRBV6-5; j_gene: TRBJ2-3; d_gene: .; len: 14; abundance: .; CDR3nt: TGTGCCAGCAGTTCTGGGACTCAGACAGATACGCAGTATTTT; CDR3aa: CASSSGTQTDTQYF
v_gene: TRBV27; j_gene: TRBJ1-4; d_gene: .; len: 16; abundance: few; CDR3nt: TGTGCCAGCAGTTTGAGGAGAAGGGGTGATAATGAAAAACTGTTTTTT; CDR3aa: CASSLRRRGDNEKLFF